This T cell receptor (beta chain) was sequenced for a study of blood T cell repertoires in COVID-19. Study at large: Samples representing acute and convalescent COVID-19 were sourced from the United States, Italy and Spain.

In the authors' methods: Estimated nucleated cell counts came from reference gene primer amplification. The protocol was immunoSEQ multiplex PCR, while the TCRdb copy is restricted to in-frame clones and leaves out a portion. V, J and clone size derive from that table, while D and trimming were established from the DNA sequence. The sample lists 200,000 or so clones; approximately 91% were seen once. This clone has only a few counts. Other DNA sequences in this specimen translate into the identical CDR3. The CDR3 runs to 13 residues. CDR1 is LNHDA and CDR2 is SQIVND in the germline V gene (reference sequence). V lost 9 bases, J lost 4 bases, and 6 bases stayed unmatched.

This chain joins TRBV19 and TRBJ1-5, with 7 nucleotides matching TRBD1. The sequence was collected from a man aged 70 or older with active or convalescent COVID-19. The material sequenced was peripheral blood. CDR3 in DNA: TGTGCCAGCAGTTTACAGGGGAATCAGCCCCAGCATTTT. It codes for CASSLQGNQPQHF. Based on the CDR3 plus reference TRBV19 and TRBJ1-5, the full variable domain is DGGITQSPKYLFRKEGQNVTLSCEQNLNHDAMYWYRQDPGQGLRLIYYSQIVNDFQKGDIAEGYSVSREKKESFPLTVTSAQKNPTAFYLCASSLQGNQPQHFGDGTRLSIL.